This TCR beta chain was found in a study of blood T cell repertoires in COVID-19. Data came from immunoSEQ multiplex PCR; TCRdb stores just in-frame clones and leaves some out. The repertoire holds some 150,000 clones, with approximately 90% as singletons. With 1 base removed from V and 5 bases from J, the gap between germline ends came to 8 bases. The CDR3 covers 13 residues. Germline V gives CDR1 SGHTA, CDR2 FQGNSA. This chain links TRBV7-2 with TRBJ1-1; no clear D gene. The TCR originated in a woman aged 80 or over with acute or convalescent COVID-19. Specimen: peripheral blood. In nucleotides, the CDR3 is TGTGCCAGCAGCTTAGGGTCGGGAACTGAAGCTTTCTTT. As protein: CASSLGSGTEAFF.